The clone carrying this T cell receptor beta chain has only a few counts. TCRdb called the 5' RACE reads again in MiXCR, with one record for every CDR3 protein. This table holds roughly 380,000 distinct CDR3 sequences, roughly 30% found once. The sample originates from a study of identical twins' blood T cells. The germline gives CDR1 LGHNA, CDR2 YNFKEQ. CDR3 length: 14 amino acids. V lost 3 bases and J 3 bases, leaving 11 bases between the germline ends. The origin of this receptor is a woman aged 18-49 years in good health. Specimen: PBMCs. V and J are TRBV4-2 and TRBJ1-1; D gene unclear. The CDR3 sequence is CASSHRYSHTEAFF. In DNA, the CDR3 is TGTGCCAGCAGCCATCGATATAGCCACACTGAAGCTTTCTTT.